The rows below give T cell receptor beta chains drawn from one sample of a study of T cells in Graves' hyperthyroidism and ophthalmopathy. TCRdb passed the multiplex PCR reads through MiXCR, listing each CDR3 protein once. The repertoire includes about 360,000 distinct CDR3 sequences, more than 20% of them detected once, and more than 60% sits in the top ten. Sequences were obtained from blood. The origin of the receptors is a man aged 45-65 years with Graves' hyperthyroidism. Both conserved end residues are part of each CDR3. D genes are given only for firm matches. For some rows the clone size is stated as once, few or many, or as a class when expanded; others skip it.

>NA|15|few|TRBJ1-1|TRBV28
TGTGCCAGCAGTTTATTGCCCGAGGGGGGCTTTGAAGCTTTCTTT
CASSLLPEGGFEAFF
>NA|15|many|TRBJ1-1|TRBV27
TGTGCCAGCAGTTTGTCAACAGGTGGTAGCACTGAAGCTTTCTTT
CASSLSTGGSTEAFF
>NA|14|NA|TRBJ2-2|TRBV14
TGTGCCAGCAGCCAAGGGACTGGAACCGGGGAGCTGTTTTTT
CASSQGTGTGELFF
>NA|14|NA|TRBJ1-4|TRBV20-1
TGCAGTGCGCAACCTCCGGGGTGGAATGAAAAACTGTTTTTT
CSAQPPGWNEKLFF
>TRBD1|14|NA|TRBJ1-1|TRBV3-1
TGTGCCAGCAGCCGACGACAGGGGCGGACTGAAGCTTTCTTT
CASSRRQGRTEAFF
>TRBD1|15|few|TRBJ2-5|TRBV9
TGTGCCAGCACCGTTCTGGGACAGGGGTTTGAGACCCAGTACTTC
CASTVLGQGFETQYF
>NA|11|many|TRBJ2-5|TRBV20-1
TGCAGTGCCTTACCGGTGGAGACCCAGTACTTC
CSALPVETQYF
>TRBD1|14|few|TRBJ1-2|TRBV15
TGTGCCACCAGCAGTACAGGGGTTGGGTATGGCTACACCTTC
CATSSTGVGYGYTF
>TRBD1|14|NA|TRBJ2-5|TRBV19
TGTGCCAGTAGTACGACAGGGACGGGAGAGACCCAGTACTTC
CASSTTGTGETQYF
>NA|16|few|TRBJ1-1|TRBV27
TGTGCCAGCAGACGTCAGGGTGCCTTAATGAACACTGAAGCTTTCTTT
CASRRQGALMNTEAFF
>NA|15|few|TRBJ2-2|TRBV5-1
TGCGCCAGCAGCTTGGGGCCCTCCAACACCGGGGAGCTGTTTTTT
CASSLGPSNTGELFF
>TRBD2|15|NA|TRBJ2-7|TRBV4-1
TGCGCCAGCAGCCAAGCTAGCGGGAGGCTCTACGAGCAGTACTTC
CASSQASGRLYEQYF
>TRBD2|17|few|TRBJ2-1|TRBV13
TGTGCCAGCAGCCGAATGAGCGGGACTAGCGCCTACAATGAGCAGTTCTTC
CASSRMSGTSAYNEQFF
>NA|16|NA|TRBJ2-1|TRBV7-6
TGTGCCAGCAGCTTAGTTAGCGGAAGAGGTTTCAATGAGCAGTTCTTC
CASSLVSGRGFNEQFF
>NA|14|NA|TRBJ1-1|TRBV12-3/TRBV12-4
TGTGCCAGCAGTACCCCAGGGAAGAACACTGAAGCTTTCTTT
CASSTPGKNTEAFF
>TRBD1|13|few|TRBJ1-2|TRBV6-2/TRBV6-3
TGTGCCAGCCATCCGGGACAGGGCTATGGCTACACCTTC
CASHPGQGYGYTF
>NA|12|NA|TRBJ2-1|TRBV12-3/TRBV12-4
TGTGCCAGCCTGGCAGCGTACAATGAGCAGTTCTTC
CASLAAYNEQFF
>NA|13|NA|TRBJ1-2|TRBV19
TGTGCCAGTAGGATACAGGGAGATAGGGGCTACACCTTC
CASRIQGDRGYTF
>TRBD1|15|NA|TRBJ1-6|TRBV7-8
TGTGCCAGCAGCTTAGGGGGACAGGCTGGGGCACCCCTCCACTTT
CASSLGGQAGAPLHF
>NA|15|NA|TRBJ2-3|TRBV20-1
TGCAGTGCGGGGGGTTATCGGGGAGTCTCAGATACGCAGTATTTT
CSAGGYRGVSDTQYF
>TRBD2|17|few|TRBJ2-1|TRBV12-3/TRBV12-4
TGTGCCAGCAGTCCTTTCCCTAGCGGGAGCTCCTACAATGAGCAGTTCTTC
CASSPFPSGSSYNEQFF